This T cell receptor (beta chain) appears in the sequencing data of a study of T cells in Graves' hyperthyroidism and ophthalmopathy. Study-wide results and limits: Expanded thyroid clonotypes (above 0.001) were mostly also found in blood.

From RNA transcripts, TCR beta CDR3 regions were amplified. Initially, a first-round RT-PCR of the TCR CDR3 employed the HTBI primer set. TCRdb redid the calling of the multiplex PCR reads with MiXCR, one entry per CDR3 protein. The repertoire holds about 370,000 distinct CDR3 sequences, with roughly 15% as singletons. Germline V gene data show CDR1 as SGHTA and CDR2 as FQGTGA. The CDR3 extends over 15 amino acids. Trimming took 5 bases from V and 11 from J, leaving 22 bases between them. This clonotype was seen a handful of times. What it binds is not known. V usage is TRBV7-3 and J usage is TRBJ2-1, with D perhaps TRBD1 or TRBD2 (5 bases each). Sequencing was carried out using blood. The sequence was collected from a woman in her sixties or seventies with Graves' ophthalmopathy. The CDR3 is CASSLLGGAMDKQFF. As DNA, the CDR3 is TGTGCCAGCAGCCTGCTTGGGGGTGCTATGGATAAGCAGTTCTTC.